The clone carrying this T cell receptor (beta chain) was observed a handful of times. Its antigen is currently unknown. V lost 0 bases, J lost 6 bases, and 9 bases lay in between. The CDR3 runs 13 residues. The germline gives CDR1 SGHRS, CDR2 YFSETQ. The sample comes from a study of beta chain features in type 1 diabetes. Study as a whole: Similarity in age, gender and cell yields was seen between patients and healthy donors. Summed over all samples, the examined sorted cells came to 95 million to 120 million.

Study results and limitations: Sequencing the cDNA could make cells with high TCR expression show up more than they should. In all four CD4+ subsets, TCRB CDR3 length was significantly, moderately reduced in type 1 diabetes.

Sorting of CD4+ naive, central memory, regulatory and stem cell-like memory cells was performed via CD45RO/CCR7/CD25/CD127/CD95/CD27. What was sequenced were expressed TCRB transcripts, since all of the isolated RNA had been reverse transcribed. Profiling relied on immunoSEQ multiplex PCR, and the TCRdb table lists in-frame clones only, not all of them. The sample has around 600,000 clones, 9.5% to 15% seen once. This chain links TRBV5-1 with TRBJ1-1; D uncertain. The specimen sequenced was naive CD4+ T cells from blood. The TCR was taken from a man aged 25 to 40 with type 1 diabetes. The CDR3 region has the DNA TGCGCCAGCAGCTTGGCCGAAGGCGCTGAAGCTTTCTTT. As protein: CASSLAEGAEAFF.